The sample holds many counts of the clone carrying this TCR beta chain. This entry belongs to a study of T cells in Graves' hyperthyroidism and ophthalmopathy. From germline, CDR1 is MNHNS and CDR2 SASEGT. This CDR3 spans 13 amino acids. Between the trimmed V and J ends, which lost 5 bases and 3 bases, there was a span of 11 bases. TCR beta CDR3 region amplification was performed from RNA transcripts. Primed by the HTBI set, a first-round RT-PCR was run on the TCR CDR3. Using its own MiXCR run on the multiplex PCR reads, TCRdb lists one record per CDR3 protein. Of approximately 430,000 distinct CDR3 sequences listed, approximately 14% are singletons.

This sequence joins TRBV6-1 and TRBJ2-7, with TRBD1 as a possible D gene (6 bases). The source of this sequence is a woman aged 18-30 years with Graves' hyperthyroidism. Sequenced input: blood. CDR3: CASSSEGGYEQYF. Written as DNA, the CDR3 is TGTGCCAGCAGTTCCGAAGGGGGCTACGAGCAGTACTTC.